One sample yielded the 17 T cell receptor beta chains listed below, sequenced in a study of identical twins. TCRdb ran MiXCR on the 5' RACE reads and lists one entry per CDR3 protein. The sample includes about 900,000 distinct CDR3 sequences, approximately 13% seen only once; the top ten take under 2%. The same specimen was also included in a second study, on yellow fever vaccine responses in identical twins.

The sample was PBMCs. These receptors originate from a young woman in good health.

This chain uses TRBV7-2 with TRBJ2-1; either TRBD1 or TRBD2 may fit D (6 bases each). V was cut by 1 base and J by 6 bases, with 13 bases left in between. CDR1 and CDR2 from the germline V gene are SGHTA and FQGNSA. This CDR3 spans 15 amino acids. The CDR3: CASSLGGGLFNEQFF. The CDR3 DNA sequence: TGTGCCAGCAGCTTAGGTGGGGGGCTATTCAATGAGCAGTTCTTC.

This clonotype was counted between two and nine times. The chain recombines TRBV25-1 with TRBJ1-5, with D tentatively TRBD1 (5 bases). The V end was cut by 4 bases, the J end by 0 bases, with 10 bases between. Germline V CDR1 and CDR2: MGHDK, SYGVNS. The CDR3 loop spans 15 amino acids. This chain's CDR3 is CASSGGDGSNQPQHF. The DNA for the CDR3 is TGTGCCAGCAGTGGGGGGGACGGTAGCAATCAGCCCCAGCATTTT.

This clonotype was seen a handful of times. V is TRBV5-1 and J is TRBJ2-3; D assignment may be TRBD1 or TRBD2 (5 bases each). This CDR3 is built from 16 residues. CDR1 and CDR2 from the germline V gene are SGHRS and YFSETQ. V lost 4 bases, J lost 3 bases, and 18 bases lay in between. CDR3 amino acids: CASSPRGEHGTDTQYF. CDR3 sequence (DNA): TGCGCCAGCAGCCCCCGGGGCGAACACGGTACAGATACGCAGTATTTT. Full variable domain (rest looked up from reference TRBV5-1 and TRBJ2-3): KAGVTQTPRYLIKTRGQQVTLSCSPISGHRSVSWYQQTPGQGLQFLFEYFSETQRNKGNFPGRFSGRQFSNSRSEMNVSTLELGDSALYLCASSPRGEHGTDTQYFGPGTRLTVL.

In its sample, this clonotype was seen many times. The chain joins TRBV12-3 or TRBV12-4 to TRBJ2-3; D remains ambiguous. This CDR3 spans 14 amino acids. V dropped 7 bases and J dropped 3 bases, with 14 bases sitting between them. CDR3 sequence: CASTYLPKTDTQYF. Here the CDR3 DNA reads TGTGCCAGCACTTATCTCCCAAAAACAGATACGCAGTATTTT.

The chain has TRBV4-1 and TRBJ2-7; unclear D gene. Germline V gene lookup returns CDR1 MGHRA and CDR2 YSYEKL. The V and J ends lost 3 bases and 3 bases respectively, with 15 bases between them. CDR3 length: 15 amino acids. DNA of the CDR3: TGCGCCAGCAGCCAGGATACCGGGTTTTACTACGAGCAGTACTTC. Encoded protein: CASSQDTGFYYEQYF.

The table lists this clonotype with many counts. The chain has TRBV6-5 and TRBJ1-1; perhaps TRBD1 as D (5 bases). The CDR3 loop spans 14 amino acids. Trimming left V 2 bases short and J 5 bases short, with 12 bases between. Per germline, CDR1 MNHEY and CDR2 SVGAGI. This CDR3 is CASSYNRKGTEAFF. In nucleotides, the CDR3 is TGTGCCAGCAGTTACAACAGGAAAGGTACTGAAGCTTTCTTT.

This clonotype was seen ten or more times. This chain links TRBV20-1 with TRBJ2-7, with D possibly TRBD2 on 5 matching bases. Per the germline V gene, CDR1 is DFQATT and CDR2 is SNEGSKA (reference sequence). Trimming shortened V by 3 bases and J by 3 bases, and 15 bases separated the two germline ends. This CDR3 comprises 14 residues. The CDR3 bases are TGCAGTGCTAGTCCCTCGACGGGGTACTACGAGCAGTACTTC. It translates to CSASPSTGYYEQYF.

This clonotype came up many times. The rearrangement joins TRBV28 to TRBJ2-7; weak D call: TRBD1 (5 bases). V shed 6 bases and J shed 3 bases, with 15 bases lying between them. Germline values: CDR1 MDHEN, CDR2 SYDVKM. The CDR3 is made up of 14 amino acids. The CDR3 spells CASRGLLDNYEQYF. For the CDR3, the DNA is TGTGCCAGCAGGGGCTTATTGGACAACTACGAGCAGTACTTC.

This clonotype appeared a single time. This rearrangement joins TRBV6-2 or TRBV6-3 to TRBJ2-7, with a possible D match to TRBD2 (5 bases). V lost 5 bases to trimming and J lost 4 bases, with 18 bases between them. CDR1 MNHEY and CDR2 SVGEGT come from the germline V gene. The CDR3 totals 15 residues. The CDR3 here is CASSPFGRVSYEQYF. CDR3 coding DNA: TGTGCCAGCAGTCCCTTTGGGCGGGTATCTTACGAGCAGTACTTC.

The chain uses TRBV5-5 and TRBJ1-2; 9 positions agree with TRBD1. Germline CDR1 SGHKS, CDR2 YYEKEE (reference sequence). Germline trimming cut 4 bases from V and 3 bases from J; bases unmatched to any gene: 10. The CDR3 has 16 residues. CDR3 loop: CASSPQARTGDYGYTF. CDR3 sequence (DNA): TGTGCCAGCAGCCCCCAGGCCCGGACAGGGGACTATGGCTACACCTTC.

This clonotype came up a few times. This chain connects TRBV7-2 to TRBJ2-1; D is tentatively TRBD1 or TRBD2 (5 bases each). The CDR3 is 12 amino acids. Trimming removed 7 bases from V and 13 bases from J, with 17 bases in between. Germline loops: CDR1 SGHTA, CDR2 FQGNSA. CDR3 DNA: TGTGCCAGCACCGTCCCGGGGCCCCACCAGTTCTTC. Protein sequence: CASTVPGPHQFF.

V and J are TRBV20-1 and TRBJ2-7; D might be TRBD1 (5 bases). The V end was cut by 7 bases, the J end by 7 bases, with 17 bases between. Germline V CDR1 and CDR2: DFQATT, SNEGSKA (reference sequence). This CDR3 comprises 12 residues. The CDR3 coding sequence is TGCAGTGTTTCGCAGGGTCCGAGAGAGCAGTACGTC. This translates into CSVSQGPREQYV.

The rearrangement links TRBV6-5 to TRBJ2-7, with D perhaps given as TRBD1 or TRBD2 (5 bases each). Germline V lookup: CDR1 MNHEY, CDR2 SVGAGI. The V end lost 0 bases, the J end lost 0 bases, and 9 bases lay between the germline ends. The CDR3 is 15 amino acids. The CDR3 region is CASSYSAGSSYEQYV. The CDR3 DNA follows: TGTGCCAGCAGTTACTCGGCAGGGAGCTCCTACGAGCAGTACGTC.

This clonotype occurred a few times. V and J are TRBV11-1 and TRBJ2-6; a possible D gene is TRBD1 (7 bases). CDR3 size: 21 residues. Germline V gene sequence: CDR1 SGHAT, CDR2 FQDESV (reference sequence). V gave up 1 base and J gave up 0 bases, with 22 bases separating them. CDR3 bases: TGTGCCAGCAGCTTAGAAAGGGTCCCAGGGGGGCCCCCCTCTGGGGCCAACGTCCTGACTTTC. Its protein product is CASSLERVPGGPPSGANVLTF.

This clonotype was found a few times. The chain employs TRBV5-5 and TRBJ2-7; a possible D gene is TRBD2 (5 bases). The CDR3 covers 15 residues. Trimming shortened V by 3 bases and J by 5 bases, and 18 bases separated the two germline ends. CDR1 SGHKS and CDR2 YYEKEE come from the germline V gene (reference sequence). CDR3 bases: TGTGCCAGCAGCTCAGCCTTCGGACTCTCAAACGAGCAGTACGTC. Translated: CASSSAFGLSNEQYV.

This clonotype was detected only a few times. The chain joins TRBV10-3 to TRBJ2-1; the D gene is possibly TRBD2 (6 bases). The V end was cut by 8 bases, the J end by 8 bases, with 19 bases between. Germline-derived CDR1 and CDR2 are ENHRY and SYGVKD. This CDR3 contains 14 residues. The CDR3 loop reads CAIAATGSSHEQFF. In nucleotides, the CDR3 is TGTGCCATCGCTGCTACCGGGAGCTCCCATGAGCAGTTCTTC.

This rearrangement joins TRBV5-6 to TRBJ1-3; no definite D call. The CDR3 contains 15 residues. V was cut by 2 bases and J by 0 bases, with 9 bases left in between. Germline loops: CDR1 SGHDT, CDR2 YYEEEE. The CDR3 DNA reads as TGTGCCAGCAGCTTTGGGCAGTACTCTGGAAACACCATATATTTT. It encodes CASSFGQYSGNTIYF. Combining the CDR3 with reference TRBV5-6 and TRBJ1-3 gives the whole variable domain DAGVTQSPTHLIKTRGQQVTLRCSPKSGHDTVSWYQQALGQGPQFIFQYYEEEERQRGNFPDRFSGHQFPNYSSELNVNALLLGDSALYLCASSFGQYSGNTIYFGEGSWLTVV.